The 19 T cell receptor beta chains below were found in one sample sequenced in a study of beta chain features in type 1 diabetes listed by TCRdb under 2018. What the research found in general, with its limitations: Type 1 diabetes patients showed a moderate but significant shortening of TCRB CDR3 length in all four CD4+ subsets.

Which antigens these TCRs recognize remains unknown. Library generation was performed with the immunoSEQ multiplex PCR assay. The entire amount of isolated RNA was reverse transcribed using the High Capacity cDNA Reverse Transcription Kit, so the sequenced TCRB transcripts were expressed ones. TCRdb limited this immuneACCESS table to in-frame rearrangements with V and J called. A share of clones is missing; checked studies link under half to unresolved V genes, and the rest is unexplained. The sample has 200,000 to 300,000 clones on record, roughly a tenth of them singletons. Clones ranked in the top ten supply around 0.017% of the sample. The sample was naive CD4+ T cells from blood. This sample's cell subset or site label indicates: true naive CD4+ T cells. These receptors originate from a man aged 30 to 45 with type 1 diabetes.

In this sample, this clone turned up a few times. The chain couples TRBV11-2 to TRBJ1-5; no clear D. Trimming took 4 bases from V and 7 from J, leaving 11 bases between them. Looked up from germline, CDR1 is SGHAT and CDR2 is FQNNGV. CDR3 length: 13 amino acids. The CDR3 is CASSYTYQQPQHF. The CDR3 region has the DNA TGTGCCAGCAGCTACACATACCAGCAGCCCCAGCATTTT.

The J gene is TRBJ2-7, the V gene TRBV7-9; TRBD1 agrees at 8 bases. Germline values: CDR1 SEHNR, CDR2 FQNEAQ (reference sequence). After removal of 9 bases from V and 3 bases from J, the junction contained 10 bases not matched to a gene. CDR3 size: 14 residues. CDR3: CASAGQGEYYEQYF. As DNA, the CDR3 is TGTGCCAGTGCAGGACAGGGAGAATACTACGAGCAGTACTTC.

The chain has TRBV30 and TRBJ1-1; D is perhaps TRBD1 (6 bases). CDR3 length equals 13 residues. V gave up 4 bases and J gave up 0 bases, with 9 bases separating them. The germline V gene encodes CDR1 GTSNPN and CDR2 SVGIG (reference sequence). CDR3 DNA sequence: TGTGCCTGGAACAGGGCACTGAACACTGAAGCTTTCTTT. It is translated as CAWNRALNTEAFF.

This clone was found a few times. The chain combines TRBV5-4 with TRBJ1-6, with unresolved D. V was shortened by 0 bases and J by 0 bases, with 10 bases between the two germline ends. CDR1 and CDR2 from the germline V gene are SGHNT and YYREEE (reference sequence). The length of the CDR3 is 17 residues. The CDR3 DNA follows: TGTGCCAGCAGCTTGGACACGGGAAGCTCCTATAATTCACCCCTCCACTTT. Residues: CASSLDTGSSYNSPLHF.

The V and J genes are TRBV6-6 and TRBJ2-6; unclear D gene. The V gene lost 7 bases and the J gene lost 3 bases, with 7 bases spanning the gap. Germline CDR1 reads MNHNY; CDR2 reads SVGAGI (reference sequence). The CDR3 length is 13 residues. The chain's CDR3 is CASILDGANVLTF. In DNA, the CDR3 is TGTGCCAGCATCTTAGATGGGGCCAACGTCCTGACTTTC.

The chain recombines TRBV7-9 with TRBJ2-7; 9 positions match TRBD1. CDR3 length: 17 amino acids. V shed 3 bases, J shed 0 bases, and the junction held 9 bases outside the gene matches. Per the germline V gene, CDR1 is SEHNR and CDR2 is FQNEAQ (reference sequence). CDR3 nucleotides: TGTGCCAGCAGCTTCTCCGGGACAGGGACGAGCTCCTACGAGCAGTACTTC. Amino acid sequence: CASSFSGTGTSSYEQYF.

V gene TRBV29-1 combines with J gene TRBJ1-2, with TRBD1 matching 10 bases. The CDR3 runs to 13 residues. Germline CDR1 is SQVTM and CDR2 is ANQGSEA. V dropped 7 bases and J dropped 4; count of bases not matched to a gene: 6. The CDR3 sequence is CSARQGAGYGYTF. CDR3 bases: TGCAGCGCTAGACAGGGGGCTGGCTATGGCTACACCTTC.

This clone was detected only a few times. A read error may produce the germline difference seen at one junction end. The chain links TRBV5-6 to TRBJ1-2, with 8 bases matching TRBD1. Germline V gene data show CDR1 as SGHDT and CDR2 as YYEEEE. CDR3 size: 16 residues. CDR3 DNA: TGTGCCAGCAGCCCCAGGAATTCGCCGGGACAGGTGATCGGCCCCTTC. It specifies CASSPRNSPGQVIGPF.

The V gene is TRBV14, the J gene TRBJ1-2; 7 positions match TRBD1. The germline gives CDR1 SGHDN, CDR2 FVKESK. The CDR3 sequence is 15 residues long. Trimming took 3 bases from V and 4 from J; bases not matched to a gene: 8. CDR3 sequence (DNA): TGTGCCAGCAGCCAGAAGACAGGGCACGTCTATGGCTACACCTTC. Protein sequence: CASSQKTGHVYGYTF.

The chain employs TRBV5-1 and TRBJ1-1, with D unresolved. Trimming left V 0 bases short and J 4 bases short, with 7 bases between. This CDR3 is 13 amino acids long. Germline V gives CDR1 SGHRS, CDR2 YFSETQ. For the CDR3, the DNA is TGCGCCAGCAGCTTGGGGGCCGGCACTGAAGCTTTCTTT. Encoded protein: CASSLGAGTEAFF.

The rearrangement links TRBV7-9 to TRBJ2-5; 10 bases agree with TRBD1. The CDR3 totals 16 residues. Losses at the gene ends were 3 bases for V and 2 bases for J; bases not matched to a gene: 6. CDR1 is SEHNR and CDR2 is FQNEAQ in the germline V gene (reference sequence). The CDR3 region has the DNA TGTGCCAGCAGCTTCGGGGACAGGGGTTTTCAAGAGACCCAGTACTTC. Translated: CASSFGDRGFQETQYF.

This clone has only a few counts. This chain joins TRBV6-5 and TRBJ2-7; 7 bases fit TRBD2. This CDR3 is 12 amino acids long. The ends lost 6 bases at V and 4 bases at J; junction bases unmatched: 3. Germline CDR1 is MNHEY and CDR2 is SVGAGI. This CDR3 reads CASSPGGYEQYF. DNA for the CDR3: TGTGCCAGCAGCCCCGGGGGGTACGAGCAGTACTTC.

The genes are TRBV19 and TRBJ2-7; D not resolved. The V end lost 6 bases, the J end lost 0 bases, and 12 bases lay between the germline ends. Germline V gene lookup returns CDR1 LNHDA and CDR2 SQIVND (reference sequence). CDR3 size: 14 residues. The CDR3 region has the DNA TGTGCCAGTAGCCCCAGAGACTTCTCCTACGAGCAGTACTTC. This translates into CASSPRDFSYEQYF. Drawing the rest from reference TRBV19 and TRBJ2-7, the complete variable domain is DGGITQSPKYLFRKEGQNVTLSCEQNLNHDAMYWYRQDPGQGLRLIYYSQIVNDFQKGDIAEGYSVSREKKESFPLTVTSAQKNPTAFYLCASSPRDFSYEQYFGPGTRLTVT.

This CDR3 is CASSLRGDSEKLFF. The CDR3 nucleotides read TGCGCCAGCAGCCTGCGGGGGGATAGCGAAAAACTGTTTTTT. The chain employs TRBV5-1 and TRBJ1-4, with D possibly being TRBD1 (5 bases). Trimming cost V 4 bases and J 8 bases, with 15 bases left between them. Germline CDR1 and CDR2: SGHRS and YFSETQ. The CDR3 length is 14 residues.

This clone turned up a few times. The chain combines TRBV7-3 with TRBJ1-2; 8 bases map to TRBD1. With V trimmed by 3 bases and J by 9 bases, 6 bases remained unmatched. The CDR3 length is 13 residues. Germline values: CDR1 SGHTA, CDR2 FQGTGA. The CDR3 loop reads CASSLTGEGSYTF. CDR3 sequence (DNA): TGTGCCAGCAGCTTGACAGGGGAAGGGAGCTACACCTTC.

The chain has TRBV5-4 and TRBJ1-2, with D possibly being TRBD1 (5 bases). Looked up from germline, CDR1 is SGHNT and CDR2 is YYREEE (reference sequence). Deletions cut 0 bases from V and 2 bases from J, with 8 bases between. This CDR3 region has 14 residues. CDR3 bases: TGTGCCAGCAGCTTGGCACAGGAGAACTATGGCTACACCTTC. This codes for CASSLAQENYGYTF.

The chain couples TRBV7-2 to TRBJ1-2; D ambiguous. Germline CDR1 SGHTA, CDR2 FQGNSA. With 1 base removed from V and 4 bases from J, the gap between germline ends came to 13 bases. CDR3 size: 15 residues. Here the CDR3 reads CASSLGSRVGYGYTF. The CDR3 region has the DNA TGTGCCAGCAGCTTAGGGTCGCGGGTTGGCTATGGCTACACCTTC.

Notes on this clone: The identical CDR3 is also encoded by other nucleotide sequences in the sample. The chain employs TRBV5-1 and TRBJ2-1; unclear D gene. Germline V gives CDR1 SGHRS, CDR2 YFSETQ. V was cut by 0 bases and J by 2 bases, with 9 bases left in between. CDR3 length equals 15 residues. In DNA form, the CDR3 reads TGCGCCAGCAGCTTGGCCGGCCAGGCCTACAATGAGCAGTTCTTC. Amino acids: CASSLAGQAYNEQFF.

This chain connects TRBV5-1 to TRBJ1-6; unclear D gene. V gave up 0 bases and J gave up 13 bases, with 14 bases separating them. Germline CDR1 reads SGHRS; CDR2 reads YFSETQ. The CDR3 contains 14 residues. The CDR3 spells CASSLEGILTPLHF. Here the CDR3 DNA reads TGCGCCAGCAGCTTGGAAGGAATTTTGACTCCCCTCCACTTT.